The 16 T cell receptor beta chains below come from one sample, sequenced in a study of cytomegalovirus exposure and HLA in healthy donors. In the PCR, 60 Vbeta and 13 Jbeta primers were used. Assay: immunoSEQ multiplex PCR; the TCRdb copy retains only in-frame clones and omits some. The sample records roughly 120,000 clones, around 74% being singletons. Sequenced sample: PBMCs. The receptors here all came from a man between 60 and 75 years old in good health and CMV-seropositive.

This sequence joins TRBV9 and TRBJ1-2; D is possibly TRBD1 (6 bases). Per germline, CDR1 SGDLS and CDR2 YYNGEE. V lost 0 bases to trimming and J lost 4 bases, with 13 bases between them. CDR3 size: 15 residues. CDR3 in DNA: TGTGCCAGCAGCGTAGAGCCGGGACATACCTATGGCTACACCTTC. This encodes CASSVEPGHTYGYTF.

The J gene is TRBJ2-7, the V gene TRBV27; D is unresolved. From germline, CDR1 is MNHEY and CDR2 SMNVEV (reference sequence). V lost 7 bases to trimming and J lost 2 bases, with 18 bases between them. The CDR3 runs 15 residues. The CDR3 DNA follows: TGTGCCAGCAAGGTGGCCAGGAACAACCCCTACGAGCAGTACTTC. As protein: CASKVARNNPYEQYF.

The rearrangement uses TRBV5-4 and TRBJ2-7; possibly TRBD1 for D (5 bases). Germline V gene data show CDR1 as SGHNT and CDR2 as YYREEE (reference sequence). The CDR3 is made up of 15 amino acids. Trimming pared 2 bases from V and 5 bases from J, leaving 17 bases between. CDR3: CASSLSPVLGDEQYF. The CDR3 coding sequence is TGTGCCAGCAGCTTATCTCCAGTTCTAGGGGACGAGCAGTACTTC.

The chain couples TRBV2 to TRBJ2-1; D remains unclear. The germline V and J ends were trimmed by 4 bases and 7 bases, with 17 bases remaining between them. The CDR3 totals 15 residues. Looked up from germline, CDR1 is SNHLY and CDR2 is FYNNEI. The DNA for the CDR3 is TGTGCCAGCAGTGGGGTACGTGACGGAGAAAATGAGCAGTTCTTC. This encodes CASSGVRDGENEQFF.

At least ten counts were recorded for this clone. This chain connects TRBV27 to TRBJ2-7; 7 bases match TRBD1. Germline V CDR1 and CDR2: MNHEY, SMNVEV (reference sequence). The CDR3 covers 12 residues. The junction had 5 bases not matched to a gene; V was cut back by 6 bases and J by 6 bases. The CDR3 coding sequence is TGTGCCAGCAGATTCCACAGGGGCGAGCAGTACTTC. This encodes CASRFHRGEQYF.

The rearrangement joins TRBV10-3 to TRBJ1-1; 9 bases align to TRBD1. CDR3 length: 13 amino acids. Germline CDR1 and CDR2: ENHRY and SYGVKD. The V gene end was trimmed by 10 bases and the J gene end by 0 bases; junction bases not matched to a gene: 3. CDR3 bases: TGTGCCAGGCGGACAGGGGTGAACACTGAAGCTTTCTTT. Its translation: CARRTGVNTEAFF.

This clone came up a few times. The chain is built from TRBV7-9 and TRBJ1-3; D gene uncertain. Germline CDR1 and CDR2: SEHNR and FQNEAQ (reference sequence). The germline V and J ends were trimmed by 0 bases and 3 bases, with 9 bases remaining between them. This CDR3 has 15 residues. The CDR3 DNA sequence: TGTGCCAGCAGCTTAGCGCTGGCGGGTGGAAACACCATATATTTT. The encoded protein is CASSLALAGGNTIYF. The full variable domain, its missing parts supplied by reference TRBV7-9 and TRBJ1-3, is DTGVSQNPRHKITKRGQNVTFRCDPISEHNRLYWYRQTLGQGPEFLTYFQNEAQLEKSRLLSDRFSAERPKGSFSTLEIQRTEQGDSAMYLCASSLALAGGNTIYFGEGSWLTVV.

About this clone itself: At one end the junction does not follow the germline gene, possibly because of a read error. J is TRBJ2-7 and V is TRBV7-9; 9 nucleotides match TRBD1. This CDR3 comprises 13 residues. Per the germline V gene, CDR1 is SEHNR and CDR2 is FQNEAQ (reference sequence). CDR3: CSSSTGGFYEQYF. In DNA, the CDR3 is TGTTCCAGCAGTACAGGGGGCTTTTACGAGCAGTACTTC.

The chain is built from TRBV7-9 and TRBJ2-5; TRBD1 aligns across 7 bases. After removal of 1 base from V and 5 bases from J, the junction contained 7 bases not matched to a gene. This CDR3 region has 15 residues. The germline V gene has CDR1 SEHNR and CDR2 FQNEAQ (reference sequence). The DNA of the CDR3 is TGTGCCAGCAGCTTAGATACAGGGGTTGGGGAGACCCAGTACTTC. Its translation is CASSLDTGVGETQYF.

The chain has TRBV7-9 and TRBJ1-6; 8 bases line up with TRBD1. J was trimmed by 7 bases and V by 1 base; bases with no gene match: 0. Looked up from germline, CDR1 is SEHNR and CDR2 is FQNEAQ (reference sequence). The CDR3 loop spans 14 amino acids. The DNA of the CDR3 is TGTGCCAGCAGCTTAGGGACAGGGAATTCACCCCTCCACTTT. This encodes CASSLGTGNSPLHF.

V and J are TRBV4-1 and TRBJ1-1; 9 positions match TRBD1. Losses at the gene ends were 4 bases for V and 6 bases for J; bases not matched to a gene: 6. Germline CDR1 MGHRA, CDR2 YSYEKL. The CDR3 has 14 residues. In nucleotides, the CDR3 is TGCGCCAGCAGCCGCGACAGGGGGAGCGCTGAAGCTTTCTTT. Translation: CASSRDRGSAEAFF.

This clone was recorded a few times. V usage is TRBV7-3 and J usage is TRBJ1-2; 8 positions match TRBD1. Germline V lookup: CDR1 SGHTA, CDR2 FQGTGA. The CDR3 spans 14 residues. V was clipped by 5 bases and J by 5 bases; unmatched bases: 7. CDR3 in amino acids: CASSPQGQEYGYTF. CDR3 bases: TGTGCCAGCAGCCCCCAGGGACAGGAATATGGCTACACCTTC.

J is TRBJ1-1 and V is TRBV9, with D possibly matching TRBD1 (5 bases). Looked up from germline, CDR1 is SGDLS and CDR2 is YYNGEE. V shed 4 bases and J shed 2 bases, with 15 bases lying between them. This CDR3 has 15 residues. In nucleotides, the CDR3 is TGTGCCAGCAGCCCGGCGGGGAGGGGCAACACTGAAGCTTTCTTT. Protein: CASSPAGRGNTEAFF.

About this clone itself: The DNA is omitted, as the CDR3 cannot be located on it reliably, and the CDR3 follows TCRdb's listing. V and J are TRBV2 and TRBJ2-7; the listed D gene, TRBD2, was not tested against the DNA. The CDR3 is made up of 11 amino acids, end residues included. Germline V gives CDR1 SNHLY, CDR2 FYNNEI. CDR3 protein: CASEFAEGSHF.

The chain carries TRBV9 and TRBJ1-1; the D gene is possibly TRBD1 (6 bases). Germline CDR1 SGDLS, CDR2 YYNGEE. The CDR3 is 15 amino acids. V shed 1 base and J shed 1 base, with 11 bases lying between them. This CDR3 reads CASSVTGTSNTEAFF. The CDR3 DNA reads TGTGCCAGCAGCGTAACCGGGACATCGAACACTGAAGCTTTCTTT.

The V call is TRBV5-1, the J call TRBJ2-2; TRBD2 matches 8 bases. The CDR3 is 14 amino acids. Looked up from germline, CDR1 is SGHRS and CDR2 is YFSETQ. V gave up 2 bases and J gave up 5 bases; unmatched junction bases: 2. Here the CDR3 DNA reads TGCGCCAGCAGCTTTAGCGGGGAAACCGGGGAGCTGTTTTTT. Protein product: CASSFSGETGELFF.